Listed below are T cell receptor beta chains from one sample, sequenced in a study of molecular identifiers for immune sequencing clone quantification. TCRdb re-derived calls from the PCR reads in MiXCR, one entry per CDR3 protein. The sample carries about 640,000 distinct CDR3 sequences, 20% recorded once. The source material was naive CD8+ T cells from blood, with Jurkat cell RNA spiked in. All receptors come from a human donor in good health. Some libraries in this study had Jurkat cell RNA spiked in. Both conserved end residues are part of each CDR3. The order of the fields is D gene, clone size, J gene, V gene, CDR3 protein, CDR3 DNA. A D gene is named only where the DNA matches it firmly. Where a row states a size, it is once, few, many or the class of an expanded clone; other rows omit it.

D gene: TRBD1
clone size: .
J gene: TRBJ1-1
V gene: TRBV19
CDR3 protein: CASSISTGGEAFF
CDR3 DNA: TGTGCCAGTAGTATTTCAACAGGGGGCGAAGCTTTCTTT

D gene: .
clone size: few
J gene: TRBJ1-1
V gene: TRBV7-9
CDR3 protein: CASTIPGTASTEAFF
CDR3 DNA: TGTGCCAGCACTATCCCGGGGACCGCTTCCACTGAAGCTTTCTTT

D gene: .
clone size: many
J gene: TRBJ2-5
V gene: TRBV28
CDR3 protein: CASSSGVGETQYF
CDR3 DNA: TGTGCCAGCAGCTCAGGGGTGGGGGAGACCCAGTACTTC

D gene: TRBD2
clone size: many
J gene: TRBJ2-2
V gene: TRBV20-1
CDR3 protein: CSARAPPAGVITGELFF
CDR3 DNA: TGCAGTGCTAGAGCTCCCCCCGCGGGAGTGATCACCGGGGAGCTGTTTTTT

D gene: .
clone size: .
J gene: TRBJ2-7
V gene: TRBV27
CDR3 protein: CASSNRGAYEQYF
CDR3 DNA: TGTGCCAGCAGTAATCGGGGTGCCTACGAGCAGTACTTC

D gene: .
clone size: few
J gene: TRBJ1-2
V gene: TRBV30
CDR3 protein: CAWSVPPHGYTF
CDR3 DNA: TGTGCCTGGAGTGTACCCCCTCATGGCTACACCTTC

D gene: TRBD2
clone size: many
J gene: TRBJ2-3
V gene: TRBV15
CDR3 protein: CATSRDLAGFDFTDTQYF
CDR3 DNA: TGTGCCACCAGCAGAGATCTAGCGGGATTCGATTTCACAGATACGCAGTATTTT

D gene: .
clone size: .
J gene: TRBJ1-1
V gene: TRBV5-6
CDR3 protein: CASSFVSLNTEAFF
CDR3 DNA: TGTGCCAGCAGCTTCGTGAGCCTCAACACTGAAGCTTTCTTT

D gene: .
clone size: many
J gene: TRBJ2-1
V gene: TRBV11-2
CDR3 protein: CASSPGGNRRDAFF
CDR3 DNA: TGTGCCAGCAGTCCTGGGGGCAACCGTCGGGATGCGTTCTTC

D gene: TRBD1
clone size: many
J gene: TRBJ2-2
V gene: TRBV29-1
CDR3 protein: CSVWTGNTGELFF
CDR3 DNA: TGCAGCGTCTGGACAGGGAACACCGGGGAGCTGTTTTTT

D gene: .
clone size: many
J gene: TRBJ1-1
V gene: TRBV12-3/TRBV12-4
CDR3 protein: CASRLLEREAFF
CDR3 DNA: TGTGCCAGCAGACTGTTGGAGAGAGAAGCTTTCTTT

D gene: .
clone size: .
J gene: TRBJ2-1
V gene: TRBV28
CDR3 protein: CASRTIQGYEQFF
CDR3 DNA: TGTGCCAGCAGGACCATACAGGGCTATGAGCAGTTCTTC

D gene: TRBD1
clone size: many
J gene: TRBJ2-7
V gene: TRBV19
CDR3 protein: CASTPGQGTYEQYF
CDR3 DNA: TGTGCCAGTACCCCGGGACAGGGTACCTACGAGCAGTACTTC

D gene: .
clone size: many
J gene: TRBJ1-2
V gene: TRBV19
CDR3 protein: CASRMEDYGYTF
CDR3 DNA: TGTGCCAGTAGGATGGAGGACTATGGCTACACCTTC

D gene: .
clone size: few
J gene: TRBJ1-6
V gene: TRBV5-1
CDR3 protein: CASSPQQSSDNSPLHF
CDR3 DNA: TGCGCCAGCAGCCCCCAGCAGTCGAGCGATAATTCACCCCTCCACTTT

D gene: .
clone size: .
J gene: TRBJ1-3
V gene: TRBV12-3/TRBV12-4
CDR3 protein: CASSLRPLGNTIYF
CDR3 DNA: TGTGCCAGCAGTCTTCGACCGCTTGGTAACACCATATATTTT

D gene: TRBD2
clone size: few
J gene: TRBJ2-7
V gene: TRBV19
CDR3 protein: CASSILAGNYEQYF
CDR3 DNA: TGTGCCAGTAGTATCCTAGCGGGAAATTACGAGCAGTACTTC

D gene: .
clone size: few
J gene: TRBJ2-1
V gene: TRBV6-1
CDR3 protein: CASSVGLPRGEQFF
CDR3 DNA: TGTGCCAGCAGTGTCGGACTACCCCGGGGTGAGCAGTTCTTC

D gene: .
clone size: few
J gene: TRBJ2-7
V gene: TRBV11-2
CDR3 protein: CASSLEAGAGYEQYF
CDR3 DNA: TGTGCCAGCAGCTTAGAGGCGGGGGCCGGATACGAGCAGTACTTC

D gene: .
clone size: .
J gene: TRBJ1-6
V gene: TRBV4-2
CDR3 protein: CASSQDWGPPLHF
CDR3 DNA: TGTGCCAGCAGCCAAGATTGGGGCCCACCCCTCCACTTT

D gene: TRBD2
clone size: many
J gene: TRBJ2-3
V gene: TRBV12-3/TRBV12-4
CDR3 protein: CASTHTSGPDTQYF
CDR3 DNA: TGTGCCAGCACACATACTAGCGGTCCAGATACGCAGTATTTT

D gene: .
clone size: many
J gene: TRBJ2-7
V gene: TRBV20-1
CDR3 protein: CSARGGGEYEQYF
CDR3 DNA: TGCAGTGCGAGAGGGGGAGGAGAGTACGAGCAGTACTTC

D gene: .
clone size: many
J gene: TRBJ1-2
V gene: TRBV12-3/TRBV12-4
CDR3 protein: CASHVGGPNYGYTF
CDR3 DNA: TGTGCCAGCCACGTGGGGGGGCCTAACTATGGCTACACCTTC

D gene: TRBD1
clone size: many
J gene: TRBJ1-5
V gene: TRBV12-5
CDR3 protein: CASGWDRGQNNQPQHF
CDR3 DNA: TGTGCTAGTGGCTGGGACAGGGGGCAGAACAATCAGCCCCAGCATTTT

D gene: .
clone size: .
J gene: TRBJ2-7
V gene: TRBV7-6
CDR3 protein: CASSSFGDGRHERYF
CDR3 DNA: TGTGCCAGCAGCTCATTTGGGGACGGAAGACACGAGCGGTACTTC

D gene: .
clone size: many
J gene: TRBJ1-1
V gene: TRBV12-3/TRBV12-4
CDR3 protein: CASRPPLGGSTEAFF
CDR3 DNA: TGTGCCAGCAGACCCCCGCTGGGGGGTAGCACTGAAGCTTTCTTT

D gene: .
clone size: many
J gene: TRBJ1-1
V gene: TRBV30
CDR3 protein: CAWSPVRPEAFF
CDR3 DNA: TGTGCCTGGAGTCCGGTTAGGCCTGAAGCTTTCTTT

D gene: .
clone size: .
J gene: TRBJ2-2
V gene: TRBV24-1
CDR3 protein: CATSDPTIENTGELFF
CDR3 DNA: TGTGCCACCAGTGATCCAACGATCGAAAACACCGGGGAGCTGTTTTTT

D gene: TRBD1
clone size: .
J gene: TRBJ2-7
V gene: TRBV27
CDR3 protein: CASNPGPGQGYEQYF
CDR3 DNA: TGTGCCAGCAATCCAGGACCGGGACAGGGATACGAGCAGTACTTC

D gene: TRBD2
clone size: .
J gene: TRBJ2-5
V gene: TRBV7-3
CDR3 protein: CASSLKGLGTSGRGKETQYF
CDR3 DNA: TGTGCCAGCAGCTTAAAGGGGTTGGGGACTAGCGGGAGAGGTAAAGAGACCCAGTACTTC

D gene: .
clone size: few
J gene: TRBJ1-1
V gene: TRBV19
CDR3 protein: CASLSYTEAFF
CDR3 DNA: TGTGCCAGCCTGAGTTACACTGAAGCTTTCTTT

D gene: .
clone size: few
J gene: TRBJ2-1
V gene: TRBV28
CDR3 protein: CASSFGGVYEQFF
CDR3 DNA: TGTGCCAGCAGTTTCGGGGGAGTCTATGAGCAGTTCTTC

D gene: .
clone size: many
J gene: TRBJ1-1
V gene: TRBV19
CDR3 protein: CASSIGFNTEAFF
CDR3 DNA: TGTGCCAGTAGTATCGGATTTAACACTGAAGCTTTCTTT